This T cell receptor (beta chain) was captured by sequencing in a study of T cells in Graves' hyperthyroidism and ophthalmopathy. This clonotype showed up just a few times. V was clipped by 6 bases and J by 2 bases; unmatched bases: 7. CDR3 size: 16 residues. CDR1 and CDR2 from the germline V gene are MNHNS and SASEGT. The investigators amplified TCR beta CDR3 regions from RNA transcripts. The primer set for the first-round RT-PCR of the TCR CDR3 was HTBI. Using its own MiXCR run on the multiplex PCR reads, TCRdb lists one record per CDR3 protein. The sample has hundreds of thousands of distinct CDR3 sequences, roughly a fifth seen once.

The sequenced material came from blood. This rearrangement joins TRBV6-1 to TRBJ2-3, with TRBD2 matching over 11 bases. The TCR was taken from a man between 45 and 60 years old with Graves' ophthalmopathy. The CDR3 protein is CASSRSGLAVTDTQYF. The DNA for the CDR3 is TGTGCCAGCAGCCGTTCGGGACTAGCGGTCACAGATACGCAGTATTTT.